Presented here are 21 T cell receptor beta chains from one specimen sequenced in a study of shared clonotypes between healthy human individuals. The table came from immunoSEQ multiplex PCR; TCRdb's copy has only in-frame clones and leaves some out. The table includes under 1,900,000 clones, about 98.5% detected once. The sequencing input was naive CD4+ T cells sorted from blood. Documented subset: CD45RA+ positively selected. The origin of the receptors is a man aged 25 to 40 in good health.

The chain is built from TRBV11-3 and TRBJ2-1; D is uncertain. The CDR3 totals 13 residues. The germline V and J ends were trimmed by 0 bases and 10 bases, with 10 bases remaining between them. From germline, CDR1 is SGHNT and CDR2 YENEEA. The DNA for the CDR3 is TGTGCCAGCAGCTTAGACTTTTATCGGGAGCAGTTCTTC. As protein: CASSLDFYREQFF.

This clone showed up just once. The chain combines TRBV7-2 with TRBJ2-2; 11 bases are shared with TRBD2. Germline V CDR1 and CDR2: SGHTA, FQGNSA. The CDR3 extends over 18 amino acids. The junction had 14 bases not matched to a gene; V was cut back by 4 bases and J by 7 bases. CDR3 region: CASSSSPFLAGGFGELFF. The CDR3 region has the DNA TGTGCCAGCAGCTCCTCCCCCTTTCTAGCGGGAGGATTCGGGGAGCTGTTTTTT.

The V gene is TRBV4-2, the J gene TRBJ2-1; no firm D call. Germline CDR1 reads LGHNA; CDR2 reads YNFKEQ. The V gene lost 5 bases and the J gene lost 7 bases, with 15 bases spanning the gap. The CDR3 loop spans 14 amino acids. The CDR3 protein is CASSTRLPGNEQFF. DNA for the CDR3: TGTGCCAGCAGCACCAGGCTCCCTGGGAATGAGCAGTTCTTC.

V is TRBV27 and J is TRBJ2-1; 9 bases match TRBD1. This CDR3 is 15 amino acids long. Germline CDR1 and CDR2: MNHEY and SMNVEV (reference sequence). With V trimmed by 3 bases and J by 5 bases, 5 bases remained unmatched. The CDR3, as DNA: TGTGCCAGCAGTTTCAGGCGACAGGGGGACAATGAGCAGTTCTTC. Translating gives CASSFRRQGDNEQFF.

Concerning this clone itself: Within the sample, other DNA sequences also encode this same CDR3. The chain combines TRBV5-6 with TRBJ1-5; D not resolved. V lost 3 bases, J lost 2 bases, and 9 bases lay in between. This CDR3 contains 14 residues. In germline, CDR1 is SGHDT, CDR2 YYEEEE. The CDR3 sequence is CASSSGQGNQPQHF. The CDR3, as DNA: TGTGCCAGCAGCTCCGGGCAGGGCAATCAGCCCCAGCATTTT.

The chain has TRBV6-6 and TRBJ2-2; TRBD1 might be the D (6 bases). The germline V gene encodes CDR1 MNHNY and CDR2 SVGAGI (reference sequence). CDR3 length: 14 amino acids. V was pared by 3 bases and J by 4 bases, with 9 bases between. The CDR3 spells CASSYGGRTGELFF. The CDR3 DNA reads as TGTGCCAGCAGTTATGGGGGCCGCACCGGGGAGCTGTTTTTT.

This clone was detected only once. This chain uses TRBV5-1 with TRBJ2-1; 7 bases are a match to TRBD1. In germline, CDR1 is SGHRS, CDR2 YFSETQ. This CDR3 contains 14 residues. V lost 0 bases to trimming and J lost 7 bases; unmatched junction nucleotides: 4. As DNA, the CDR3 is TGCGCCAGCAGCTTGGGGCAGGGGGATAATGAGCAGTTCTTC. Protein product: CASSLGQGDNEQFF.

The V and J genes are TRBV7-2 and TRBJ1-4, with D uncertain. The CDR3 sequence is 16 residues long. CDR1 and CDR2 (germline): SGHTA, FQGNSA. V was trimmed by 6 bases and J by 0 bases, leaving 14 bases between them. The CDR3 DNA sequence: TGTGCCAGCAGTCCCCGGGCCTCCGCAACTAATGAAAAACTGTTTTTT. Translation: CASSPRASATNEKLFF.

The V call is TRBV13, the J call TRBJ2-1, with 7 positions matching TRBD1. Germline V CDR1 and CDR2: PRHDT, FYEKMQ (reference sequence). The CDR3 is 17 residues long. Trimming removed 4 bases from V and 4 bases from J; junction bases left unmatched: 13. CDR3 amino acids: CASSSKVRDRIYNEQFF. For the CDR3, the DNA is TGTGCCAGCAGCTCCAAGGTCCGGGACAGAATATACAATGAGCAGTTCTTC.

The V gene is TRBV29-1, the J gene TRBJ2-2, with 10 bases fitting TRBD1. This CDR3 is 14 amino acids long. Germline-derived CDR1 and CDR2 are SQVTM and ANQGSEA. V gave up 7 bases and J gave up 6 bases; unmatched junction bases: 8. The CDR3 is CSAQPGQGSGELFF. The CDR3 DNA is TGCAGCGCTCAACCGGGACAGGGGTCCGGGGAGCTGTTTTTT.

The V call is TRBV7-2, the J call TRBJ2-2; D not resolved. Germline assignment: CDR1 SGHTA and CDR2 FQGNSA. V lost 6 bases and J 3 bases, leaving 5 bases between the germline ends. The CDR3 has 12 amino acids. CDR3 sequence reads: CASRYYTGELFF. The CDR3 bases are TGTGCCAGCAGGTATTACACCGGGGAGCTGTTTTTT.

The V and J genes are TRBV5-1 and TRBJ2-5; 14 bases line up with TRBD2. V shed 0 bases, J shed 5 bases, and the junction held 3 bases outside the gene matches. Germline V gene lookup returns CDR1 SGHRS and CDR2 YFSETQ. The CDR3 is made up of 16 amino acids. The DNA for the CDR3 is TGCGCCAGCAGCTTGGCGGGGACTAGCGGGAGTGAGACCCAGTACTTC. Amino acids: CASSLAGTSGSETQYF.

This clone was counted a single time. Different DNA sequences within this sample yield the same CDR3. The chain links TRBV9 to TRBJ2-3; TRBD1 might be the D (6 bases). This CDR3 region has 13 residues. Per germline, CDR1 SGDLS and CDR2 YYNGEE. V gave up 2 bases and J gave up 3 bases, with 7 bases separating them. The CDR3 loop reads CASSVRGTDTQYF. For the CDR3, the DNA is TGTGCCAGCAGCGTGAGGGGGACAGATACGCAGTATTTT.

The genes are TRBV7-8 and TRBJ2-7; possible D gene TRBD1, 5 bases. Between the trimmed V and J ends, which lost 1 base and 2 bases, there was a span of 9 bases. The CDR3 is 14 residues long. Per germline, CDR1 SGHVS and CDR2 FQNEAQ. CDR3 bases: TGTGCCAGCAGCTTAGTAGGGGTAGCCTACGAGCAGTACTTC. Protein product: CASSLVGVAYEQYF.

The chain joins TRBV28 to TRBJ2-1; tentative D call: TRBD1 (6 bases). Trimming removed 3 bases from V and 6 bases from J, with 12 bases in between. CDR3 length: 14 amino acids. Per germline, CDR1 MDHEN and CDR2 SYDVKM. In nucleotides, the CDR3 is TGTGCCAGCAGTTTCATCAGACAGGCCAATGAGCAGTTCTTC. Residues: CASSFIRQANEQFF.

The rearrangement links TRBV5-6 to TRBJ2-7; no definite D call. The CDR3 totals 14 residues. Trimming took 3 bases from V and 4 from J, leaving 14 bases between them. Germline V gene sequence: CDR1 SGHDT, CDR2 YYEEEE. CDR3 amino acids: CASSSSISPYEQYF. The CDR3 DNA is TGTGCCAGCAGCTCCTCGATCAGCCCGTACGAGCAGTACTTC.

The genes are TRBV28 and TRBJ1-5, with D unresolved. Germline values: CDR1 MDHEN, CDR2 SYDVKM. There are 16 residues in the CDR3. The ends were cut back, 5 bases at V and 2 bases at J, with 16 bases in the middle. Here the CDR3 DNA reads TGTGCCAGCAGTGAATCGGACCCCTTGGGCAATCAGCCCCAGCATTTT. Encoded protein: CASSESDPLGNQPQHF.

This chain connects TRBV28 to TRBJ1-5; D is possibly TRBD1 (5 bases). V lost 5 bases to trimming and J lost 5 bases, with 13 bases between them. The CDR3 has 14 amino acids. CDR1 MDHEN and CDR2 SYDVKM come from the germline V gene. As DNA, the CDR3 is TGTGCCAGCAGTCCGTCACTACAGGATCAGCCCCAGCATTTT. It codes for CASSPSLQDQPQHF.

The rearrangement links TRBV28 to TRBJ2-7, with TRBD2 identical over 7 bases. V lost 9 bases, J lost 4 bases, and 9 bases stayed unmatched. CDR3 length: 13 amino acids. The germline gives CDR1 MDHEN, CDR2 SYDVKM. The CDR3 here is CASDGGSLYEQYF. DNA for the CDR3: TGTGCCAGTGACGGCGGGAGCCTGTACGAGCAGTACTTC.

The V gene is TRBV2, the J gene TRBJ2-1; D perhaps matches TRBD2 (6 bases). Trimming removed 5 bases at V and 10 bases at J, with 15 bases between. The CDR3 consists of 13 residues. The germline CDR1 and CDR2 sequences are SNHLY and FYNNEI. CDR3 DNA sequence: TGTGCCAGCAGTCAGGGAGCGGGCCGCGAGCAGTTCTTC. Amino acids: CASSQGAGREQFF. Looking up the rest from reference TRBV2 and TRBJ2-1 gives the full variable domain: EPEVTQTPSHQVTQMGQEVILRCVPISNHLYFYWYRQILGQKVEFLVSFYNNEISEKSEIFDDQFSVERPDGSNFTLKIRSTKLEDSAMYFCASSQGAGREQFFGPGTRLTVL.

In DNA form, the CDR3 reads TGTGCCAGCTCACTGGCGGGACAGATGAACACTGAAGCTTTCTTT. Its translation is CASSLAGQMNTEAFF. The J gene is TRBJ1-1, the V gene TRBV18, with 7 bases identical to TRBD1. Germline-derived CDR1 and CDR2 are KGHSH and LQKENI. The CDR3 runs 15 residues. The junction had 5 bases not matched to a gene; V was cut back by 4 bases and J by 0 bases.